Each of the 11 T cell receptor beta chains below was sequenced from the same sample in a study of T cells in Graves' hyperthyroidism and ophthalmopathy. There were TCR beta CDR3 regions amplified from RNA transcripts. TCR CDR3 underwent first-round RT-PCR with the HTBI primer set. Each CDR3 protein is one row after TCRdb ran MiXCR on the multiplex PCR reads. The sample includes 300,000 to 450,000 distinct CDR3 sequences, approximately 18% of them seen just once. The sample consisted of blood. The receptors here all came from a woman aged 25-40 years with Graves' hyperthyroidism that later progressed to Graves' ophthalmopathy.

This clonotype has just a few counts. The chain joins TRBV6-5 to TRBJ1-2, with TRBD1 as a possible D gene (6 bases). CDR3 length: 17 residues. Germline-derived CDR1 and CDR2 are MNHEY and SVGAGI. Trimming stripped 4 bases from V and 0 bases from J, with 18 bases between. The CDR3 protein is CASSSRTASTTNYGYTF. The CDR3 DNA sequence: TGTGCCAGCAGTTCCCGGACAGCTAGTACAACTAACTATGGCTACACCTTC.

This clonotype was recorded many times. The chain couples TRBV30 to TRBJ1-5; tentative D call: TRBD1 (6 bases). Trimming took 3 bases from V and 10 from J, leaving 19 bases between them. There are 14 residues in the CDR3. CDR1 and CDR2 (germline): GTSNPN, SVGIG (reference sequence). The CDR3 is CAWSRDRTRDPQHF. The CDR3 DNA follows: TGTGCCTGGAGCCGTGACAGGACGCGGGATCCCCAGCATTTT.

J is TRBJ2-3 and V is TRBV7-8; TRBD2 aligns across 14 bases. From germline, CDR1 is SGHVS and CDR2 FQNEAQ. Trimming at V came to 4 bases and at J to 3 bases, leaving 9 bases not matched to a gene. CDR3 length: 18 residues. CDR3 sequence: CASSWERLAGGSTDTQYF. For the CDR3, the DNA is TGTGCCAGCAGCTGGGAGCGACTAGCGGGGGGGTCGACAGATACGCAGTATTTT.

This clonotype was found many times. CDR3 DNA sequence: TGTGCCAGCAGCGCGGACAGTAGTGAAGCTTTCTTT. Protein: CASSADSSEAFF. The chain combines TRBV6-2 or TRBV6-3 with TRBJ1-1; a weak D match, TRBD1 (6 bases). This CDR3 has 12 residues. The germline V gene encodes CDR1 MNHEY and CDR2 SVGEGT. Trimming took off 6 bases at V and 7 bases at J, with 12 bases between the two ends.

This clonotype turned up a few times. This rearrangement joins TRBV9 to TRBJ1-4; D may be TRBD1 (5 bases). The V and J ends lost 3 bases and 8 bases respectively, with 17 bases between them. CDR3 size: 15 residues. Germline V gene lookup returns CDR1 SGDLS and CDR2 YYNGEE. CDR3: CASSAQHGTREKLFF. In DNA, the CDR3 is TGTGCCAGCAGCGCCCAACACGGGACGAGGGAAAAACTGTTTTTT.

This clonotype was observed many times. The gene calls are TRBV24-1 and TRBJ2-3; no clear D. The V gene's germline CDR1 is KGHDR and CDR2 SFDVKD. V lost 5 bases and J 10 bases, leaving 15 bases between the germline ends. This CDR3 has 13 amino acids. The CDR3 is CATSGEYPWAQYF. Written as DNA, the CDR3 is TGTGCCACCAGTGGAGAGTACCCTTGGGCGCAGTATTTT.

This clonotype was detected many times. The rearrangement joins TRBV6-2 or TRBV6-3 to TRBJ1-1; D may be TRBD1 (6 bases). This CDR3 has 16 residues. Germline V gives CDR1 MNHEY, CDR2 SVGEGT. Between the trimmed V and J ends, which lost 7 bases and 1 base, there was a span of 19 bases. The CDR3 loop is CASNRWGQGPNTEAFF. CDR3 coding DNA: TGTGCCAGCAATCGCTGGGGGCAGGGACCGAACACTGAAGCTTTCTTT.

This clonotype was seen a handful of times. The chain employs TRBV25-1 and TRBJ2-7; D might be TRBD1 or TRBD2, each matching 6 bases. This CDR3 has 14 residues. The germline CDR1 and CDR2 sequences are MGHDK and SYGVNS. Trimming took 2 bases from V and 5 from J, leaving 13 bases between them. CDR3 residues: CASSEVGGGHEQYF. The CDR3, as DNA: TGTGCCAGCAGTGAAGTGGGGGGCGGCCACGAGCAGTACTTC.

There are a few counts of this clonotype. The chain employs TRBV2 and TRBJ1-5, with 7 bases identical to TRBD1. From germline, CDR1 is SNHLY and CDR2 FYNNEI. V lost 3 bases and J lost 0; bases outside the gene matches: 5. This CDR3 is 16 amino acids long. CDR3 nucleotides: TGTGCCAGCAGTGAGGGGACAGTCAATAGCAATCAGCCCCAGCATTTT. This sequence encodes CASSEGTVNSNQPQHF.

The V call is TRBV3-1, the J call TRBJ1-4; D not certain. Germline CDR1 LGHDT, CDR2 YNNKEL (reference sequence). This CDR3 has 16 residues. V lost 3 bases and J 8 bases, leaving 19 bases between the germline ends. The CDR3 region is CASSHNNIIGSEKLFF. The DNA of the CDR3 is TGTGCCAGCAGCCATAATAACATAATCGGCAGCGAAAAACTGTTTTTT. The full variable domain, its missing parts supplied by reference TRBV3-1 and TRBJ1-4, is DTAVSQTPKYLVTQMGNDKSIKCEQNLGHDTMYWYKQDSKKFLKIMFSYNNKELIINETVPNRFSPKSPDKAHLNLHINSLELGDSAVYFCASSHNNIIGSEKLFFGSGTQLSVL.

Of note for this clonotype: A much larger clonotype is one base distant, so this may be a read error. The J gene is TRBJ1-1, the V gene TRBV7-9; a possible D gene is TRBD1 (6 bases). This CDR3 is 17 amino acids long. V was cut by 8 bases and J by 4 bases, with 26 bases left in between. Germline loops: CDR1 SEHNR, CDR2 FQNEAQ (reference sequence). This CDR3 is CASGLTRWGAGSTEAFF. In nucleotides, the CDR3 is TGTGCCAGCGGCCTGACGCGGTGGGGGGCCGGGAGCACTGAAGCTTTCTTT. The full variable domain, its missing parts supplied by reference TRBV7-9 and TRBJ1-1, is DTGVSQNPRHKITKRGQNVTFRCDPISEHNRLYWYRQTLGQGPEFLTYFQNEAQLEKSRLLSDRFSAERPKGSFSTLEIQRTEQGDSAMYLCASGLTRWGAGSTEAFFGQGTRLTVV.